Described below is a single TCR beta chain sequence and its context. Its antigen remains unidentified. Within one base of it there is no much larger clone, and no base qualities were kept. The sample is drawn from a study of OX40 agonist ivuxolimab in advanced cancers. The study in broad terms: Ivuxolimab, which targeted the costimulatory receptor OX40 (CD134), was an agonistic, fully human IgG2 monoclonal antibody. Partial responses were achieved by three dose-escalation patients, of whom one had hepatocellular carcinoma and two had cutaneous melanoma. In the dose-escalation cohort, around four fifths of patients were male, and the mean age was approximately 64 years, with a range of roughly 23 to 85. Of the approximately 54 patients in dose escalation, 19 had hepatocellular carcinoma, some 15 had melanoma, 9 had renal cell carcinoma and 9 had head and neck cancer. Peripheral TCRbeta sequencing aimed to test whether ivuxolimab altered TCR sequence diversity and caused clonal T-cell expansion. Patients were allowed to have had prior anti-PD-1, anti-PD-L1 or anti-CTLA-4 therapy, and more than 30% of the dose-escalation patients had previously received checkpoint inhibitors. The paper describes the monotherapy dose-escalation part (N of about 54 patients) of the phase I trial of ivuxolimab. Intravenous ivuxolimab was administered to patients every 2 weeks at six dose levels: 0.01, 0.1, 0.3, 1.5, 3 and 10 mg/kg.

Genomic DNA was extracted from sorted cells for sequencing of the TCRbeta CDR3 region. The immunoSEQ Assay was used for sequencing of TCRbeta CDR3 regions. Held by TCRdb, this immuneACCESS table contains in-frame sequences only and omits some clones. Under half of the omission traces to an unresolved V gene where checked; the cause of the rest is unknown. The sample contains under 90,000 clones, around 85% of them found a single time. Together, the top ten hold around 0.21% of the sample. On the study overall, not on this receptor specifically: At doses of 0.1 to 3.0 mg/kg, clonal expansion of both CD4+ and CD8+ blood T cells was observed from baseline to week 6. After ivuxolimab, more expanded clones were found on average in CD8+ T cells than in CD4+ T cells. Low levels of normalized T-cell clonal expansion were also shown by some nonresponding patients. The antigen specificity of the clonally expanded peripheral T cells was not determined. In partial responders in the 0.1-3.0 mg/kg groups, normalized peripheral clonal expansion was found to be among the lowest, especially among CD8+ T cells.

Patients with a history of autoimmune disease or receiving systemic immunosuppression were excluded from the trial. Peripheral blood for TCR sequencing was collected from all dose cohorts at baseline, on cycle 4 day 1, and on cycle 7 day 1. Samples were obtained from an open-label, multicenter, first-in-human phase I dose-escalation trial of ivuxolimab. Adults with locally advanced or metastatic head and neck squamous cell, hepatocellular, melanoma or renal cell carcinoma were enrolled in the trial. Before TCR sequencing, CD4+ T cells and CD8+ T cells were sorted from peripheral blood as separate populations. This TCR was recovered from an adult with an advanced solid tumor such as melanoma, head and neck, liver or kidney cancer. The sequenced sample was CD4+ or CD8+ T cells sorted from blood, obtained in a trial of the OX40 agonist ivuxolimab.

The bases read TGTGCCAGCCAAACAAAAAGGGCCTATCAGCCCCAGCATTTT. The resulting protein is CASQTKRAYQPQHF. Recombination connected TRBV28 to TRBJ1-5; no D gene is confidently identified. V gives up 8 bases and J gives up 5 bases, and the segment between their germline ends measures 16 bases. As encoded in the germline V gene, CDR1 is MDHEN while CDR2 is SYDVKM. The CDR3, cysteine through phenylalanine, is 14 amino acids long. Of all the DNA, just the CDR3 is kept, 42 bases in frame from base 1.